The 6 T cell receptor beta chains below come from one sample, sequenced in a study of T cells after yellow fever vaccination. TCRdb re-derived calls from the 5' RACE reads in MiXCR, one entry per CDR3 protein. The sample yields 250,000 to 350,000 distinct CDR3 sequences, approximately 10% seen once. Specimen: CD4+ T cells sorted from PBMCs, collected 5 days after the yellow fever booster vaccination. The receptors here all came from a man aged 18 to 29 who received the YFV17D yellow fever vaccine.

The chain has TRBV6-5 and TRBJ2-7; D is unresolved. V was pared by 0 bases and J by 2 bases, with 8 bases between. The germline V gene encodes CDR1 MNHEY and CDR2 SVGAGI. This CDR3 comprises 14 residues. This CDR3 is CASSYSYGPYEQYF. CDR3 DNA: TGTGCCAGCAGTTACTCCTACGGACCCTACGAGCAGTACTTC.

The V call is TRBV20-1, the J call TRBJ1-1, with a tentative D call TRBD1 (5 bases). The germline V and J ends were trimmed by 3 bases and 4 bases, with 15 bases remaining between them. The CDR3 length is 14 residues. CDR1 and CDR2 from the germline V gene are DFQATT and SNEGSKA (reference sequence). CDR3 amino acids: CSASIAGKTTEAFF. The CDR3 coding sequence is TGCAGTGCTAGCATCGCAGGGAAGACCACTGAAGCTTTCTTT.

This clonotype was counted ten times or more. The chain joins TRBV5-1 to TRBJ1-1, with D perhaps matching TRBD1 (5 bases). V was pared by 4 bases and J by 11 bases, with 18 bases between. Germline V CDR1 and CDR2: SGHRS, YFSETQ. This CDR3 is built from 13 residues. CDR3: CASSPAPGLGAFF. The CDR3 coding sequence is TGCGCCAGCAGCCCTGCCCCGGGACTAGGGGCTTTCTTT. The variable domain in full, completed from reference TRBV5-1 and TRBJ1-1, reads KAGVTQTPRYLIKTRGQQVTLSCSPISGHRSVSWYQQTPGQGLQFLFEYFSETQRNKGNFPGRFSGRQFSNSRSEMNVSTLELGDSALYLCASSPAPGLGAFFGQGTRLTVV.

This clonotype was observed at least ten times. The rearrangement links TRBV4-3 to TRBJ2-5; D gene uncertain. The length of the CDR3 is 13 residues. Germline CDR1 reads LGHNA; CDR2 reads YSLEER. The ends were cut back, 5 bases at V and 4 bases at J, with 11 bases in the middle. CDR3 amino acids: CASSSTFGETQYF. The CDR3 nucleotides read TGCGCCAGCAGCTCCACCTTCGGAGAGACCCAGTACTTC.

At least ten counts were recorded for this clonotype. The rearrangement uses TRBV20-1 and TRBJ1-5; no reliable D call. The CDR3 spans 13 residues. Germline CDR1 reads DFQATT; CDR2 reads SNEGSKA (reference sequence). Trimming removed 5 bases from V and 0 bases from J, with 8 bases in between. CDR3 DNA: TGCAGTGCTTATGACAATAGCAATCAGCCCCAGCATTTT. Translated: CSAYDNSNQPQHF.

This clonotype was found many times. The CDR3 loop is CAISPGTGNSPLHF. The CDR3 DNA reads TGTGCCATCAGTCCCGGGACAGGGAACTCACCCCTCCACTTT. The chain employs TRBV10-3 and TRBJ1-6; 9 bases are shared with TRBD1. Germline CDR1 reads ENHRY; CDR2 reads SYGVKD. The V and J ends lost 5 bases and 10 bases, in that order; junction bases with no gene match: 6. The CDR3 contains 14 residues.